This entry concerns a single T cell receptor (beta chain). The antigen remains unidentified. This record comes from a study of cytomegalovirus exposure and HLA in healthy donors. Germline V gene lookup returns CDR1 WNHNN and CDR2 SYGVQD (reference sequence). The CDR3 is 19 amino acids. Trimming shortened V by 5 bases and J by 0 bases, and 20 bases separated the two germline ends. Whole-study results and caveats: More clonal expansion characterized HLA-associated TCR beta chains than equally common others in a later analysis. Near-uniform donor sequencing depth was presumed by presence/absence analyses. There were about 160 TCR beta chains listed as cytomegalovirus-associated. In an earlier analysis, most TCR beta V segments were productive about 87% or about 30% of the time.

PCR amplification relied on 60 Vbeta primers (plus 13 Jbeta primers). Here immunoSEQ multiplex PCR was the method, and the copy in TCRdb shows in-frame clones only, minus some. The table has fewer than 85,000 clones, 70% to 80% seen once. The TCR was taken from a man in his forties in good health and CMV-seronegative. The V gene is TRBV10-1, the J gene TRBJ1-6, with a tentative D call TRBD1 (6 bases). Material for sequencing was PBMCs. Here the CDR3 reads CASSTGTPRPSSYNSPLHF. The CDR3 DNA reads as TGCGCCAGCAGTACCGGGACACCTCGCCCCAGCTCCTATAATTCACCCCTCCACTTT.